The 15 T cell receptor beta chains given below trace back to one sample, sequenced in a study of T cell repertoires in cytomegalovirus infection. Using its own MiXCR run on the reads, TCRdb lists one record per CDR3 protein. The sample lists some 300,000 distinct CDR3 sequences, roughly 13% occurring once. Sequencing was carried out using PBMCs. These receptors were obtained from a human donor in good health (CMV status not recorded). Some clones in this sample may be carry-over from other donors' samples.

This clonotype showed up many times. The V call is TRBV7-2, the J call TRBJ2-2; no reliable D call. The CDR3 spans 15 residues. Per germline, CDR1 SGHTA and CDR2 FQGNSA. Trimming pared 1 base from V and 1 base from J, leaving 7 bases between. The CDR3 protein is CASSLVWGNTGELFF. The DNA for the CDR3 is TGTGCCAGCAGCTTAGTGTGGGGGAACACCGGGGAGCTGTTTTTT.

The chain carries TRBV9 and TRBJ2-5; D gene unclear. V dropped 3 bases and J dropped 7 bases, with 13 bases sitting between them. CDR3 size: 13 residues. From germline, CDR1 is SGDLS and CDR2 YYNGEE. CDR3 sequence: CASSAGPPGTQYF. The DNA of the CDR3 is TGTGCCAGCAGCGCGGGCCCTCCGGGGACCCAGTACTTC.

In this sample, this clonotype turned up many times. The CDR3 reads CASSLARLAGTPDTQYF. The CDR3 region has the DNA TGTGCCAGCAGCTTAGCGAGGCTAGCGGGGACCCCAGATACGCAGTATTTT. The V gene is TRBV7-9, the J gene TRBJ2-3, with 9 nucleotides matching TRBD2. V lost 0 bases and J lost 4; bases outside the gene matches: 8. The CDR3 runs 17 residues. Looked up from germline, CDR1 is SEHNR and CDR2 is FQNEAQ (reference sequence).

Ten or more counts support this clonotype. CDR3: CASSLAPLSYNEQFF. The CDR3 DNA follows: TGTGCCAGCAGCTTAGCTCCCCTCAGTTACAATGAGCAGTTCTTC. V usage is TRBV7-2 and J usage is TRBJ2-1, with D unclear. From germline, CDR1 is SGHTA and CDR2 FQGNSA. The CDR3 spans 15 residues. Trimming took off 0 bases at V and 4 bases at J, with 10 bases between the two ends.

The gene calls are TRBV12-3 or TRBV12-4 and TRBJ2-1; TRBD2 agrees at 8 bases. Trimming removed 6 bases from V and 9 bases from J; junction bases left unmatched: 16. The CDR3 sequence is 16 residues long. The CDR3 region has the DNA TGTGCCAGCAGCCGGGGGGGGCCCCGCCGCAGCAGTGAGCAGTTCTTC. Encoded protein: CASSRGGPRRSSEQFF.

This clonotype has just a few counts. CDR3 sequence: CSARATGAEAFF. The CDR3 bases are TGCAGTGCTAGAGCGACAGGGGCTGAAGCTTTCTTT. The gene calls are TRBV20-1 and TRBJ1-1; 8 bases are shared with TRBD1. The CDR3 totals 12 residues. Trimming took 1 base from V and 6 from J; bases not matched to a gene: 1. CDR1 DFQATT and CDR2 SNEGSKA come from the germline V gene (reference sequence).

The rearrangement joins TRBV5-1 to TRBJ2-1; 11 bases are shared with TRBD1. CDR1 is SGHRS and CDR2 is YFSETQ in the germline V gene. The CDR3 sequence is 19 residues long. Trimming removed 3 bases from V and 6 bases from J; junction bases left unmatched: 17. CDR3 loop: CASSSGQGAVGRVSNEQFF. The CDR3 DNA is TGCGCCAGCAGCTCCGGACAGGGGGCTGTCGGGAGGGTTAGCAATGAGCAGTTCTTC.

This clonotype was recorded at least ten times. The rearrangement uses TRBV12-3 or TRBV12-4 and TRBJ1-1; possible D gene TRBD1, 5 bases. The CDR3 contains 15 residues. With 7 bases removed from V and 0 bases from J, the gap between germline ends came to 15 bases. The CDR3 nucleotides read TGTGCCAGCACCTTAAGGGGCGCGGTGAACACTGAAGCTTTCTTT. This codes for CASTLRGAVNTEAFF.

V is TRBV18 and J is TRBJ1-2; D is perhaps TRBD1 (5 bases). Looked up from germline, CDR1 is KGHSH and CDR2 is LQKENI. V was trimmed by 6 bases and J by 4 bases, leaving 21 bases between them. The CDR3 is 16 amino acids. CDR3 in DNA: TGTGCCAGCTCTTCCCTCTCTCCAGGGAACGCCTATGGCTACACCTTC. Encoded protein: CASSSLSPGNAYGYTF.

Many counts were recorded for this clonotype. This chain uses TRBV7-2 with TRBJ2-7; D not certain. Trimming took off 3 bases at V and 1 base at J, with 7 bases between the two ends. This CDR3 contains 13 residues. Germline V gene data show CDR1 as SGHTA and CDR2 as FQGNSA. This CDR3 reads CASSFLPSYEQYF. The CDR3 region has the DNA TGTGCCAGCAGCTTCCTACCATCCTACGAGCAGTACTTC.

The chain couples TRBV6-6 to TRBJ1-5, with TRBD1 as a possible D gene (5 bases). CDR1 and CDR2 (germline): MNHNY, SVGAGI (reference sequence). There are 15 residues in the CDR3. Trimming left V 2 bases short and J 7 bases short, with 15 bases between. The DNA of the CDR3 is TGTGCCAGCAGTTACGTGGGGGGAAATGGCCAGCCCCAGCATTTT. The encoded protein is CASSYVGGNGQPQHF.

This chain connects TRBV7-9 to TRBJ1-5; 8 positions agree with TRBD1. V was pared by 4 bases and J by 7 bases, with 9 bases of the junction left unmatched. There are 15 residues in the CDR3. Germline CDR1 reads SEHNR; CDR2 reads FQNEAQ (reference sequence). The CDR3 nucleotides read TGTGCCAGCAGCTCCTCAGGGGGCGCAGGACAGCCCCAGCATTTT. Protein product: CASSSSGGAGQPQHF.

This clonotype was counted only a few times. This chain links TRBV28 with TRBJ2-2; 10 nucleotides align to TRBD2. V gave up 8 bases and J gave up 1 base; unmatched junction bases: 7. The CDR3 extends over 16 amino acids. Looked up from germline, CDR1 is MDHEN and CDR2 is SYDVKM. CDR3 amino acids: CASGTSANVNTGELFF. The CDR3 nucleotides read TGTGCCAGCGGGACTAGCGCGAATGTGAACACCGGGGAGCTGTTTTTT.

This chain joins TRBV7-9 and TRBJ1-1; weak D call: TRBD1 (5 bases). Germline assignment: CDR1 SEHNR and CDR2 FQNEAQ (reference sequence). The CDR3 is 14 residues long. The V and J ends lost 5 bases and 0 bases respectively, with 10 bases between them. The CDR3 loop is CASSPRGMNTEAFF. The CDR3 DNA follows: TGTGCCAGCAGCCCCCGGGGCATGAACACTGAAGCTTTCTTT.

The J gene is TRBJ1-5, the V gene TRBV6-1, with D perhaps TRBD1 (6 bases). Trimming removed 10 bases from V and 2 bases from J, with 12 bases in between. The CDR3 is made up of 13 amino acids. The germline gives CDR1 MNHNS, CDR2 SASEGT. The CDR3 DNA sequence: TGTGCCACCCGGACAGACGGCAATCAGCCCCAGCATTTT. This codes for CATRTDGNQPQHF.